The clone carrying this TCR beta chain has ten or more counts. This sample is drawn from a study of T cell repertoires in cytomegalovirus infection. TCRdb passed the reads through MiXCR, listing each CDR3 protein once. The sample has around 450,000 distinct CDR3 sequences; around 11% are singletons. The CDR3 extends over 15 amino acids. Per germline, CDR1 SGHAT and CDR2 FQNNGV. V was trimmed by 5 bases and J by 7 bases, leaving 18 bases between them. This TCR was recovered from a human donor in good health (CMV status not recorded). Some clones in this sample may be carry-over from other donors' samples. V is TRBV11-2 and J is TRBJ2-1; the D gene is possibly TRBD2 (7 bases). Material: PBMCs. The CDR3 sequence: CASSPRGAPRNEQFF. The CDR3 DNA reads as TGTGCCAGCAGCCCCCGGGGGGCGCCACGGAATGAGCAGTTCTTC.